A selection of T cell receptor beta chains follows, all from one sample in a study of spatial heterogeneity in lung cancer. Each CDR3 protein is one row after TCRdb ran MiXCR on the 5' RACE reads. The top ten hold about an eighth of the sample, which has around 4,000 distinct CDR3 sequences, 7.5% to 10% seen once. The specimen comprised lung tumor tissue, sampled at surgery. The receptors derive from a male donor with early-stage non-small cell lung cancer. The CDR3 runs from the conserved cysteine through the conserved F or W. The order of the fields is D gene, J gene, clone size, V gene, CDR3 DNA, CDR3 protein. D genes are given only for firm matches. Some rows mark clone size as missing; the rest say once, few, many or name a class of expanded clone.

d_call: -
j_call: TRBJ2-7
clone_size: many
v_call: TRBV6-2/TRBV6-3
cdr3_nt: TGTGCCAGCAGTTACGGGGGCCCAAGCTCCTACGAGCAGTACTTC
cdr3_aa: CASSYGGPSSYEQYF

d_call: TRBD1
j_call: TRBJ2-7
clone_size: medium-sized
v_call: TRBV6-2/TRBV6-3
cdr3_nt: TGTGCCAGCAGGCCGACAGGGGGCCTCGAGCAGTACTTC
cdr3_aa: CASRPTGGLEQYF

d_call: TRBD1
j_call: TRBJ1-5
clone_size: many
v_call: TRBV28
cdr3_nt: TGTGCCAGCAGTCGGGGGACAGGCAAAAATCAGCCCCAGCATTTT
cdr3_aa: CASSRGTGKNQPQHF

d_call: -
j_call: TRBJ2-3
clone_size: medium-sized
v_call: TRBV29-1
cdr3_nt: TGCAGCGCTAGGGAGTGGGGAGGCACAGATACGCAGTATTTT
cdr3_aa: CSAREWGGTDTQYF

d_call: TRBD1
j_call: TRBJ1-2
clone_size: -
v_call: TRBV4-1
cdr3_nt: TGCGCCAGCAGCCATGGGACAGGGATTAGTGGCTACACCTTC
cdr3_aa: CASSHGTGISGYTF

d_call: -
j_call: TRBJ2-3
clone_size: many
v_call: TRBV2
cdr3_nt: TGTGCCAGCAGTGATGGGGCAGGAGATACGCAGTATTTT
cdr3_aa: CASSDGAGDTQYF

d_call: -
j_call: TRBJ1-2
clone_size: medium-sized
v_call: TRBV5-5
cdr3_nt: TGTGCCAGCGGGGGGTCTGGCTACACCTTC
cdr3_aa: CASGGSGYTF

d_call: TRBD1
j_call: TRBJ2-5
clone_size: many
v_call: TRBV4-3
cdr3_nt: TGCGCCAGCAGCCAAGACTTGTATTGGACAGGGGTGGGAGAGACCCAGTACTTC
cdr3_aa: CASSQDLYWTGVGETQYF

d_call: -
j_call: TRBJ2-5
clone_size: medium-sized
v_call: TRBV7-2
cdr3_nt: TGTGCCAGCAGTCCGTCATACCTACTTAAGGAGACCCAGTACTTC
cdr3_aa: CASSPSYLLKETQYF

d_call: TRBD1
j_call: TRBJ2-2
clone_size: many
v_call: TRBV11-1
cdr3_nt: TGTGCCAGCAGCTCTTTGGCGGGACAGGGGTATGCCGGGGAGCTGTTTTTT
cdr3_aa: CASSSLAGQGYAGELFF